This T cell receptor (beta chain) is drawn from a study of T cell repertoires in cytomegalovirus infection. Study-level information: Public signatures in TCR beta pointed to CMV infection and matching HLA type.

As to this clonotype: The antigen remains undetermined.

TCRdb ran MiXCR on the reads and lists one entry per CDR3 protein. The sample has 450,000 to 600,000 distinct CDR3 sequences; approximately 46% are singletons. This CDR3 has 14 residues. Trimming cost V 2 bases and J 3 bases, with 10 bases left between them. Findings and limits, study-wide: Ex vivo, HLA-C-restricted CMV-specific TCR beta clonotypes prevailed over the rest of the response.

This clonotype originated in a human donor in good health (CMV status not recorded). Some clones in this sample may be carry-over from other donors' samples. Material: cultured PBMCs, obtained from culture after CMV antigen stimulation. The chain has TRBV12-3 or TRBV12-4 and TRBJ1-1; maybe TRBD1 (5 bases). In DNA form, the CDR3 reads TGTGCCAGCAGTTTAAACCTAGGGGACACTGAAGCTTTCTTT. It translates to CASSLNLGDTEAFF.